These 13 T cell receptor beta chains originate from one sample sequenced in a study of response to subunit inactivated influenza vaccine. TCRdb recomputed calls from the RT-PCR reads with MiXCR, one row per CDR3 protein. The table lists hundreds of thousands of distinct CDR3 sequences, 11% to 15% of them singletons. The specimen was PBMCs from blood, collected roughly 2 weeks before vaccination. Source of these receptors: a man aged 50-60 years who received an inactivated influenza vaccine.

This clonotype was seen at least ten times. This chain links TRBV5-1 with TRBJ2-7; D is uncertain. CDR1 and CDR2 from the germline V gene are SGHRS and YFSETQ. The ends were cut back, 2 bases at V and 5 bases at J, with 14 bases in the middle. The CDR3 is 14 amino acids. In DNA, the CDR3 is TGCGCCAGCAGCTTTCGTACAAATGACGACGAGCAGTACTTC. This encodes CASSFRTNDDEQYF.

The chain has TRBV12-3 or TRBV12-4 and TRBJ1-2; 10 positions agree with TRBD1. V gave up 5 bases and J gave up 7 bases; unmatched junction bases: 7. This CDR3 region has 14 residues. The CDR3 DNA sequence: TGTGCCAGCAGTCCCGGGACAGGGGCGCGTGGCTACACCTTC. Its translation: CASSPGTGARGYTF.

V gene TRBV7-9 combines with J gene TRBJ1-2; no clear D. Germline V lookup: CDR1 SEHNR, CDR2 FQNEAQ (reference sequence). The V gene lost 5 bases and the J gene lost 7 bases, with 11 bases spanning the gap. The CDR3 spans 12 residues. The CDR3 nucleotides read TGTGCCAGCAGCCCCGGGGTTTTTGGCTACACCTTC. This sequence encodes CASSPGVFGYTF.

Turning to this clonotype: The germline gene is not matched at one end of the junction; a read error may be the cause. The CDR3 bases are TGTGACATCACCCCCGGTCTAGCGGGAGTGGGAAATGAGCAGTTCTTC. Protein product: CDITPGLAGVGNEQFF. The chain has TRBV10-3 and TRBJ2-1, with 10 bases aligning to TRBD2. Germline CDR1 and CDR2: ENHRY and SYGVKD. CDR3 length equals 16 residues.

The sample holds many counts of this clonotype. The chain joins TRBV6-2 or TRBV6-3 to TRBJ2-7, with 7 bases fitting TRBD1. The V segment lost 7 bases and the J segment 0 bases; nucleotides outside the gene matches: 6. Germline-derived CDR1 and CDR2 are MNHEY and SVGEGT. This CDR3 contains 14 residues. CDR3 DNA: TGTGCCAGCATTTCCGGGACAGCCTCCTACGAGCAGTACTTC. This gives the protein CASISGTASYEQYF.

This clonotype was found many times. The V call is TRBV7-2, the J call TRBJ1-4; 10 bases align to TRBD1. Germline lookup yields CDR1 SGHTA and CDR2 FQGNSA. Losses at the gene ends were 1 base for V and 7 bases for J; bases not matched to a gene: 3. This CDR3 has 15 residues. As DNA, the CDR3 is TGTGCCAGCAGCTTAGGGGACAGGGGCGGTGAAAAACTGTTTTTT. Residues: CASSLGDRGGEKLFF. Using reference TRBV7-2 and TRBJ1-4 for the parts outside the CDR3, the full variable domain is GAGVSQSPSNKVTEKGKDVELRCDPISGHTALYWYRQSLGQGLEFLIYFQGNSAPDKSGLPSDRFSAERTGGSVSTLTIQRTQQEDSAVYLCASSLGDRGGEKLFFGSGTQLSVL.

The chain combines TRBV7-9 with TRBJ2-2, with a possible D match to TRBD1 (6 bases). The V end was cut by 7 bases, the J end by 3 bases, with 12 bases between. The CDR3 is made up of 14 amino acids. Germline V gene lookup returns CDR1 SEHNR and CDR2 FQNEAQ (reference sequence). This chain's CDR3 is CASTRTDYTGELFF. CDR3 DNA: TGTGCCAGCACCCGGACAGACTACACCGGGGAGCTGTTTTTT.

This clonotype has more than one count but fewer than ten. The chain carries TRBV10-3 and TRBJ2-7; the D is unclear. This CDR3 has 13 residues. Deletions cut 3 bases from V and 2 bases from J, with 8 bases between. From germline, CDR1 is ENHRY and CDR2 SYGVKD. In DNA, the CDR3 is TGTGCCATCAGTGATGGCAGTGCCTACGAGCAGTACTTC. Protein product: CAISDGSAYEQYF.

This clonotype was counted between two and nine times. The chain carries TRBV7-9 and TRBJ2-4, with D hard to call. This CDR3 has 14 residues. From germline, CDR1 is SEHNR and CDR2 FQNEAQ (reference sequence). Deletions cut 2 bases from V and 2 bases from J, with 7 bases between. The CDR3 bases are TGTGCCAGCAGCTTAACAGATCCCAAAAACATTCAGTACTTC. It is translated as CASSLTDPKNIQYF. The full variable domain, in which reference TRBV7-9 and TRBJ2-4 provide the parts outside the CDR3, is DTGVSQNPRHKITKRGQNVTFRCDPISEHNRLYWYRQTLGQGPEFLTYFQNEAQLEKSRLLSDRFSAERPKGSFSTLEIQRTEQGDSAMYLCASSLTDPKNIQYFGAGTRLSVL.

The chain links TRBV12-3 or TRBV12-4 to TRBJ2-1, with 7 bases fitting TRBD2. The CDR3 sequence is 14 residues long. V lost 6 bases, J lost 3 bases, and 5 bases stayed unmatched. CDR3 bases: TGTGCCAGCAGACTGGGGACTATCTACAATGAGCAGTTCTTC. Protein sequence: CASRLGTIYNEQFF.

Ten or more counts support this clonotype. The chain uses TRBV18 and TRBJ2-2; D call uncertain. V lost 6 bases and J lost 0, with 11 bases in between. This CDR3 comprises 15 residues. Germline V gives CDR1 KGHSH, CDR2 LQKENI. The CDR3 loop reads CASSSDQSNTGELFF. For the CDR3, the DNA is TGTGCCAGCTCTTCGGACCAATCGAACACCGGGGAGCTGTTTTTT.

This clonotype was counted a few times. The V and J genes are TRBV20-1 and TRBJ2-5, with TRBD2 as a possible D gene (5 bases). Trimming took off 0 bases at V and 1 base at J, with 9 bases between the two ends. The CDR3 length is 14 residues. Looked up from germline, CDR1 is DFQATT and CDR2 is SNEGSKA (reference sequence). As DNA, the CDR3 is TGCAGTGCTAGAGACTCGGGGAGCCAAGAGACCCAGTACTTC. It specifies CSARDSGSQETQYF.

This clonotype appeared many times. The genes are TRBV7-2 and TRBJ2-2; tentatively, D is TRBD2 (6 bases). Germline V gives CDR1 SGHTA, CDR2 FQGNSA. Trimming took off 5 bases at V and 1 base at J, with 14 bases between the two ends. The CDR3 runs 16 residues. DNA of the CDR3: TGTGCCAGCAGCGGACGCGGGACCCTGAACACCGGGGAGCTGTTTTTT. The encoded protein is CASSGRGTLNTGELFF.